The 30 T cell receptor beta chains given below trace back to one sample, sequenced in a study of cytomegalovirus exposure and HLA in healthy donors. Use of 60 Vbeta and 13 Jbeta primers characterized the PCR. The method was immunoSEQ multiplex PCR; TCRdb's version includes in-frame clones alone and lacks a portion of them. The table lists 130,000 to 150,000 clones, less than 9.5% of them singletons. Material: PBMCs. Receptors originate from a male donor in good health and CMV-seronegative.

The chain employs TRBV7-2 and TRBJ1-5; D is unclear. Per germline, CDR1 SGHTA and CDR2 FQGNSA. V lost 0 bases and J 7 bases, leaving 16 bases between the germline ends. CDR3 length: 16 amino acids. The CDR3 nucleotides are TGTGCCAGCAGCTTAGCAGGAAGAGGGATAGGACAGCCCCAGCATTTT. Translating gives CASSLAGRGIGQPQHF.

This clone turned up a few times. The chain couples TRBV4-1 to TRBJ2-3; TRBD2 agrees at 9 bases. Looked up from germline, CDR1 is MGHRA and CDR2 is YSYEKL. The CDR3 extends over 16 amino acids. Trimming at V came to 1 base and at J to 11 bases, leaving 13 bases not matched to a gene. This CDR3 reads CASSQGGSGGPLGQYF. The CDR3 coding sequence is TGCGCCAGCAGCCAAGGGGGTAGCGGGGGCCCATTGGGGCAGTATTTT.

The chain couples TRBV19 to TRBJ2-3; 7 bases are shared with TRBD2. The germline V gene has CDR1 LNHDA and CDR2 SQIVND (reference sequence). The CDR3 consists of 16 residues. Losses at the gene ends were 1 base for V and 5 bases for J; bases not matched to a gene: 9. CDR3 sequence reads: CASSIGEGPRQDTQYF. CDR3 sequence (DNA): TGTGCCAGTAGTATAGGGGAGGGCCCCAGGCAAGATACGCAGTATTTT.

This rearrangement joins TRBV6-6 to TRBJ1-5, with TRBD1 identical over 7 bases. CDR3 length: 15 residues. V lost 5 bases, J lost 2 bases, and 6 bases stayed unmatched. CDR1 is MNHNY, CDR2 SVGAGI, per germline (reference sequence). The CDR3 bases are TGTGCCAGCAGTCGACAGGGCACGGGCAATCAGCCCCAGCATTTT. Translated: CASSRQGTGNQPQHF.

This clone was counted a few times. This chain uses TRBV25-1 with TRBJ1-2; 7 positions agree with TRBD1. Per germline, CDR1 MGHDK and CDR2 SYGVNS. The V and J ends lost 2 bases and 0 bases, in that order; junction bases with no gene match: 3. The CDR3 length is 15 residues. CDR3 residues: CASSEDRESNYGYTF. In DNA, the CDR3 is TGTGCCAGCAGTGAAGACAGGGAATCTAACTATGGCTACACCTTC.

The CDR3 nucleotides read TGCGCCAGCAGCCAAGATGGGGGGGCCGGCGAGCAGTACTTC. Amino acid sequence: CASSQDGGAGEQYF. This chain joins TRBV4-1 and TRBJ2-7; D perhaps matches TRBD2 (7 bases). Trimming pared 0 bases from V and 6 bases from J, leaving 12 bases between. Germline values: CDR1 MGHRA, CDR2 YSYEKL. This CDR3 region has 14 residues.

The chain carries TRBV4-1 and TRBJ1-2; maybe TRBD1 (6 bases). The CDR3 spans 15 residues. Germline V lookup: CDR1 MGHRA, CDR2 YSYEKL. Trimming stripped 1 base from V and 1 base from J, with 10 bases between. Here the CDR3 reads CASSQGTDFNYGYTF. The CDR3 DNA follows: TGCGCCAGCAGCCAAGGGACAGATTTTAACTATGGCTACACCTTC.

V gene TRBV7-2 combines with J gene TRBJ2-5; 7 nucleotides line up with TRBD2. The CDR3 runs 15 residues. Germline V gene lookup returns CDR1 SGHTA and CDR2 FQGNSA. V lost 5 bases, J lost 4 bases, and 10 bases stayed unmatched. The DNA of the CDR3 is TGTGCCAGCAGCGAAGGGGCTGGACTAGGAGAGACCCAGTACTTC. Translation: CASSEGAGLGETQYF.

The chain carries TRBV28 and TRBJ2-3, with D possibly being TRBD1 (8 bases). Germline assignment: CDR1 MDHEN and CDR2 SYDVKM. There are 14 residues in the CDR3. V lost 7 bases and J 3 bases, leaving 14 bases between the germline ends. The CDR3 reads CASITGGVTDTQYF. The DNA of the CDR3 is TGTGCCAGCATCACAGGGGGGGTGACAGATACGCAGTATTTT.

The gene calls are TRBV11-3 and TRBJ2-1, with TRBD2 as a possible D gene (6 bases). CDR3 length: 16 amino acids. Germline CDR1 reads SGHNT; CDR2 reads YENEEA. Trimming took off 2 bases at V and 2 bases at J, with 13 bases between the two ends. The CDR3 region is CASSLFSGTPYNEQFF. The CDR3 DNA follows: TGTGCCAGCAGCTTATTTTCCGGGACTCCCTACAATGAGCAGTTCTTC.

The rearrangement links TRBV11-2 to TRBJ2-3; TRBD2 might be the D (6 bases). Trimming cost V 4 bases and J 0 bases, with 14 bases left between them. Germline CDR1 reads SGHAT; CDR2 reads FQNNGV. The CDR3 has 16 amino acids. CDR3 DNA sequence: TGTGCCAGCAGCTCCGCCAAGGGGACTAGCACAGATACGCAGTATTTT. This codes for CASSSAKGTSTDTQYF.

This clone appeared a few times. The gene calls are TRBV27 and TRBJ2-7; 14 bases map to TRBD2. The J segment lost 0 bases and the V segment lost 3 bases, leaving 7 bases of the junction unmatched. Germline V gene data show CDR1 as MNHEY and CDR2 as SMNVEV (reference sequence). The length of the CDR3 is 18 residues. CDR3 in DNA: TGTGCCAGCAGTTTCCGGGGACTAGCGGGGGCCCGCTCCTACGAGCAGTACTTC. It specifies CASSFRGLAGARSYEQYF.

This chain links TRBV28 with TRBJ2-7; unclear D gene. The length of the CDR3 is 12 residues. CDR1 and CDR2 from the germline V gene are MDHEN and SYDVKM. The ends were cut back, 3 bases at V and 5 bases at J, with 8 bases in the middle. CDR3 coding DNA: TGTGCCAGCAGTTTCGTCCGGGACGAGCAGTACTTC. Translation gives CASSFVRDEQYF.

J is TRBJ2-3 and V is TRBV5-4; the D gene is possibly TRBD2 (6 bases). This CDR3 region has 15 residues. Germline V gene sequence: CDR1 SGHNT, CDR2 YYREEE (reference sequence). Trimming shortened V by 9 bases and J by 5 bases, and 22 bases separated the two germline ends. This chain's CDR3 is CATRGTDGVGDTQYF. The CDR3 DNA reads TGTGCCACCCGAGGGACTGATGGCGTGGGAGATACGCAGTATTTT. The whole variable domain, filled in from reference TRBV5-4 and TRBJ2-3, reads ETGVTQSPTHLIKTRGQQVTLRCSSQSGHNTVSWYQQALGQGPQFIFQYYREEENGRGNFPPRFSGLQFPNYSSELNVNALELDDSALYLCATRGTDGVGDTQYFGPGTRLTVL.

This clone was picked up a small number of times. V usage is TRBV13 and J usage is TRBJ2-5; D possibly corresponds to TRBD2 (6 bases). This CDR3 spans 13 amino acids. CDR1 is PRHDT and CDR2 is FYEKMQ in the germline V gene (reference sequence). V lost 6 bases, J lost 2 bases, and 10 bases lay in between. The CDR3 sequence is CASSRTIQETQYF. DNA of the CDR3: TGTGCCAGCAGTCGGACTATTCAAGAGACCCAGTACTTC. Combining the CDR3 with reference TRBV13 and TRBJ2-5 gives the whole variable domain AAGVIQSPRHLIKEKRETATLKCYPIPRHDTVYWYQQGPGQDPQFLISFYEKMQSDKGSIPDRFSAQQFSDYHSELNMSSLELGDSALYFCASSRTIQETQYFGPGTRLLVL.

V and J are TRBV6-6 and TRBJ1-2; perhaps TRBD1 as D (5 bases). V was pared by 0 bases and J by 7 bases, with 12 bases between. From germline, CDR1 is MNHNY and CDR2 SVGAGI (reference sequence). The CDR3 length is 14 residues. The CDR3 region has the DNA TGTGCCAGCAGTTACTCCTCAGGGATTGGTGGCTACACCTTC. Encoded protein: CASSYSSGIGGYTF.

Comment on this clone: The same CDR3 arises from other DNA sequences in this sample as well. The chain recombines TRBV7-9 with TRBJ2-2; D is perhaps TRBD2 (6 bases). The germline V and J ends were trimmed by 6 bases and 0 bases, with 14 bases remaining between them. Germline V gene sequence: CDR1 SEHNR, CDR2 FQNEAQ (reference sequence). The CDR3 length is 16 residues. The CDR3 region has the DNA TGTGCCAGCAGTTTCGAAGCGGGTGCGAACACCGGGGAGCTGTTTTTT. Its translation is CASSFEAGANTGELFF. Based on the CDR3 plus reference TRBV7-9 and TRBJ2-2, the full variable domain is DTGVSQNPRHKITKRGQNVTFRCDPISEHNRLYWYRQTLGQGPEFLTYFQNEAQLEKSRLLSDRFSAERPKGSFSTLEIQRTEQGDSAMYLCASSFEAGANTGELFFGEGSRLTVL.

This clone has a handful of counts. J is TRBJ2-2 and V is TRBV7-2, with 11 bases lining up with TRBD1. The CDR3 has 17 residues. Germline CDR1 SGHTA, CDR2 FQGNSA. V lost 2 bases, J lost 4 bases, and 6 bases stayed unmatched. The CDR3, as DNA: TGTGCCAGCAGCTTAACTAGGACAGGGGGCACCACCGGGGAGCTGTTTTTT. It translates to CASSLTRTGGTTGELFF.

CDR3 DNA: TGCAGCGCTCGACAGGGGTTGACAGATACGCAGTATTTT. Encoded protein: CSARQGLTDTQYF. This chain uses TRBV29-1 with TRBJ2-3; the match to TRBD1 covers 8 bases. The CDR3 covers 13 residues. Losses at the gene ends were 7 bases for V and 3 bases for J; bases not matched to a gene: 6. Germline CDR1 SQVTM, CDR2 ANQGSEA.

The genes are TRBV6-5 and TRBJ2-7, with D possibly matching TRBD2 (7 bases). There are 14 residues in the CDR3. The V end lost 4 bases, the J end lost 2 bases, and 12 bases lay between the germline ends. The germline gives CDR1 MNHEY, CDR2 SVGAGI. CDR3 DNA: TGTGCCAGCAGTTCACAGGGAGGGCCCTACGAGCAGTACTTC. This codes for CASSSQGGPYEQYF.

This clone was seen more than once but under ten times. The gene calls are TRBV5-1 and TRBJ2-1, with 11 bases aligning to TRBD2. V was clipped by 0 bases and J by 0 bases; unmatched bases: 2. Germline V gives CDR1 SGHRS, CDR2 YFSETQ. The CDR3 totals 17 residues. CDR3 sequence reads: CASSLGLAGGSYNEQFF. The CDR3 DNA follows: TGCGCCAGCAGCTTGGGGCTAGCGGGAGGCTCCTACAATGAGCAGTTCTTC.

The chain couples TRBV28 to TRBJ2-7; a weak D match, TRBD2 (7 bases). Per the germline V gene, CDR1 is MDHEN and CDR2 is SYDVKM. V lost 5 bases to trimming and J lost 2 bases, with 13 bases between them. The CDR3 is 14 residues long. In DNA form, the CDR3 reads TGTGCCAGCAGTCCGCGGGGGCCTACCTACGAGCAGTACTTC. This encodes CASSPRGPTYEQYF.

The sample holds a few counts of this clone. This sequence joins TRBV2 and TRBJ1-4; unclear D gene. Germline CDR1 is SNHLY and CDR2 is FYNNEI. The CDR3 runs 11 residues. V was trimmed by 5 bases and J by 13 bases, leaving 11 bases between them. DNA of the CDR3: TGTGCCAGCAGTCCCCGGGAGCTACTGTTTTTT. Encoded protein: CASSPRELLFF. Full variable domain (rest looked up from reference TRBV2 and TRBJ1-4): EPEVTQTPSHQVTQMGQEVILRCVPISNHLYFYWYRQILGQKVEFLVSFYNNEISEKSEIFDDQFSVERPDGSNFTLKIRSTKLEDSAMYFCASSPRELLFFGSGTQLSVL.

The CDR3 loop reads CASSMGGGGKAFF. DNA for the CDR3: TGTGCCAGCAGCATGGGGGGGGGAGGGAAGGCTTTCTTT. The rearrangement links TRBV5-8 to TRBJ1-1; D might be TRBD1 (5 bases). The CDR3 has 13 amino acids. Germline V gives CDR1 SGHTS, CDR2 YDEGEE. Trimming cost V 4 bases and J 11 bases, with 18 bases left between them.

This clone was seen only a few times. This rearrangement joins TRBV19 to TRBJ2-1; 14 bases agree with TRBD2. CDR3 length: 18 amino acids. Germline lookup yields CDR1 LNHDA and CDR2 SQIVND (reference sequence). Germline trimming cut 2 bases from V and 9 bases from J; bases unmatched to any gene: 12. In nucleotides, the CDR3 is TGTGCCAGTAGTATATGGGGGACTAGCGGGAGACGTGGTAGTGAGCAGTTCTTC. Protein: CASSIWGTSGRRGSEQFF.

This clone was seen a handful of times. In the same sample, other DNA sequences code for this CDR3. The DNA for the CDR3 is TGTGCCAGCAGTTATTCGGGACAGGGCGCGTACGAGCAGTACTTC. Protein product: CASSYSGQGAYEQYF. The chain employs TRBV6-5 and TRBJ2-7; 9 bases line up with TRBD1. The CDR3 is 15 residues long. Germline V gene sequence: CDR1 MNHEY, CDR2 SVGAGI. The trim removed 3 bases at V and 4 bases at J, leaving 7 bases unmatched.

A note on this clone: Sequence at one end of the junction differs from germline and may be a read error. This sequence joins TRBV11-2 and TRBJ1-1; the match to TRBD1 covers 7 bases. CDR1 SGHAT and CDR2 FQNNGV come from the germline V gene. This CDR3 comprises 14 residues. CDR3 nucleotides: TGTGCCAGCAGCCCGACAGGGATGAACGCTGAAGCTTTCTTT. Encoded protein: CASSPTGMNAEAFF.

This sequence joins TRBV28 and TRBJ1-6, with D possibly matching TRBD1 (6 bases). The CDR3 is 14 amino acids. V lost 6 bases, J lost 10 bases, and 16 bases lay in between. CDR1 and CDR2 (germline): MDHEN, SYDVKM. CDR3 sequence: CASRSGGGESPLHF. The CDR3 DNA sequence: TGTGCCAGCAGGTCGGGTGGGGGCGAGTCACCCCTCCACTTT. Variable domain in full (rest from reference TRBV28 and TRBJ1-6): DVKVTQSSRYLVKRTGEKVFLECVQDMDHENMFWYRQDPGLGLRLIYFSYDVKMKEKGDIPEGYSVSREKKERFSLILESASTNQTSMYLCASRSGGGESPLHFGNGTRLTVT.

The genes are TRBV6-5 and TRBJ2-1, with D possibly matching TRBD2 (6 bases). V was cut by 6 bases and J by 10 bases, with 16 bases left in between. The CDR3 length is 13 residues. Germline CDR1 is MNHEY and CDR2 is SVGAGI. CDR3 loop: CASSLMEGREQFF. For the CDR3, the DNA is TGTGCCAGCAGCCTCATGGAGGGAAGGGAGCAGTTCTTC.

The chain employs TRBV27 and TRBJ2-3, with TRBD1 identical over 7 bases. Germline V gene data show CDR1 as MNHEY and CDR2 as SMNVEV (reference sequence). Trimming removed 5 bases from V and 1 base from J; junction bases left unmatched: 12. This CDR3 has 17 residues. Here the CDR3 reads CASSPIRGKEGTDTQYF. CDR3 bases: TGTGCCAGCAGTCCAATCAGGGGGAAGGAGGGCACAGATACGCAGTATTTT.